Shown below are 9 T cell receptor beta chains from a single sample sequenced in a study of shared clonotypes between healthy human individuals. Data came from immunoSEQ multiplex PCR; TCRdb stores just in-frame clones and leaves some out. Found here are about 2.3 million clones, 93% of them singletons; the top ten hold 0.35% to 0.5%. The sample was naive CD4+ T cells from PBMCs. Documented subset: CD45RA+ positively selected. The receptor source for this set is a young man in good health. Some clones in this sample may be carry-over from other donors' samples.

The V call is TRBV28, the J call TRBJ2-7; TRBD1 might be the D (6 bases). V shed 5 bases and J shed 5 bases, with 10 bases lying between them. The germline V gene has CDR1 MDHEN and CDR2 SYDVKM. The CDR3 has 12 amino acids. CDR3 nucleotides: TGTGCCAGCAGTGTTCGGGACAACGAGCAGTACTTC. Translating gives CASSVRDNEQYF.

The CDR3 loop reads CASSLAGKLFF. The CDR3 coding sequence is TGTGCCAGCAGTTTAGCCGGGAAACTGTTTTTT. The chain employs TRBV28 and TRBJ1-4; D remains unclear. In germline, CDR1 is MDHEN, CDR2 SYDVKM. There are 11 residues in the CDR3. The V end was cut by 2 bases, the J end by 11 bases, with 6 bases between.

This clone appeared a single time. The chain combines TRBV28 with TRBJ2-1; D may match TRBD1 or TRBD2 (5 bases each). CDR1 and CDR2 (germline): MDHEN, SYDVKM. This CDR3 has 17 residues. Trimming removed 5 bases at V and 6 bases at J, with 23 bases between. The CDR3 nucleotides read TGTGCCAGCAGTCCCCCTGCAGGGACGAAGCTACGCAATGAGCAGTTCTTC. Amino acids: CASSPPAGTKLRNEQFF.

The chain uses TRBV14 and TRBJ2-3; no clear D. Germline assignment: CDR1 SGHDN and CDR2 FVKESK. The V end lost 4 bases, the J end lost 2 bases, and 10 bases lay between the germline ends. This CDR3 has 14 residues. In DNA, the CDR3 is TGTGCCAGCAGCCCCATCGGCAACACAGATACGCAGTATTTT. Residues: CASSPIGNTDTQYF.

V usage is TRBV5-4 and J usage is TRBJ2-7; no clear D. Germline CDR1 reads SGHNT; CDR2 reads YYREEE (reference sequence). This CDR3 spans 16 amino acids. Trimming pared 4 bases from V and 2 bases from J, leaving 19 bases between. The CDR3 loop is CASSLDAAGSTYEQYF. The CDR3, as DNA: TGTGCCAGCAGCCTTGATGCGGCAGGCAGTACCTACGAGCAGTACTTC. Full variable domain (missing parts from reference TRBV5-4 and TRBJ2-7): ETGVTQSPTHLIKTRGQQVTLRCSSQSGHNTVSWYQQALGQGPQFIFQYYREEENGRGNFPPRFSGLQFPNYSSELNVNALELDDSALYLCASSLDAAGSTYEQYFGPGTRLTVT.

This chain links TRBV27 with TRBJ2-2, with D tentatively TRBD1 (5 bases). The CDR3 length is 15 residues. Germline V gives CDR1 MNHEY, CDR2 SMNVEV (reference sequence). Trimming cost V 5 bases and J 4 bases, with 14 bases left between them. The CDR3 nucleotides read TGTGCCAGCAGTGCCAGGGCCTGGGGCACCGGGGAGCTGTTTTTT. This codes for CASSARAWGTGELFF.

This clone was detected a few times. The V gene is TRBV11-3, the J gene TRBJ1-1; a possible D gene is TRBD1 (5 bases). The germline CDR1 and CDR2 sequences are SGHNT and YENEEA. The CDR3 covers 14 residues. Trimming stripped 5 bases from V and 4 bases from J, with 14 bases between. The CDR3: CASSPGGVSTEAFF. The CDR3 region has the DNA TGTGCCAGCAGCCCCGGGGGGGTAAGCACTGAAGCTTTCTTT.

J is TRBJ2-5 and V is TRBV7-6, with 9 bases lining up with TRBD2. Germline values: CDR1 SGHVS, CDR2 FNYEAQ. V gave up 5 bases and J gave up 5 bases; unmatched junction bases: 9. The CDR3 loop spans 15 amino acids. The CDR3 loop reads CASSPGTSPYETQYF. CDR3 sequence (DNA): TGTGCCAGCAGCCCCGGGACTAGCCCTTATGAGACCCAGTACTTC.

The rearrangement uses TRBV6-1 and TRBJ2-3; D tentatively reads TRBD1 or TRBD2 (5 bases each). The ends were cut back, 0 bases at V and 0 bases at J, with 10 bases in the middle. The germline V gene encodes CDR1 MNHNS and CDR2 SASEGT. The CDR3 contains 16 residues. As DNA, the CDR3 is TGTGCCAGCAGTGAAGCGGGACGAGGTAGCACAGATACGCAGTATTTT. Residues: CASSEAGRGSTDTQYF.